This TCR beta chain was identified during a study of regulatory T cells in long-lasting Graves disease. Study observations and caveats: TRBV28 was favored in persistent disease, as were TRBJ1-2 and TRBJ2-5.

This clonotype was observed many times. Its antigen remains unknown. The junction departs from the called germline gene at one end, perhaps through a read error. The CDR3 runs 14 residues. Time point of the sample: newly diagnosed GD, antithyroid drugs for less than 3 months. Researchers made the TCR library from RNA that was extracted from PBMCs. EDTA tubes received around 10 milliliters of drawn peripheral blood. TCR beta libraries were built with iRepertoire HTBI primers and Arm-PCR of CDR3 regions. Each CDR3 protein is one row after TCRdb ran MiXCR on the multiplex PCR reads. Here the sample spans hundreds of thousands of distinct CDR3 sequences, less than 20% being singletons. The same specimen was also included in a second study, on T cells in Graves' hyperthyroidism and ophthalmopathy. That source notes: Not enrolled were patients with uncontrolled infection, other autoimmune disease, pregnancy or lactation. Ophthalmopathy onset followed model prediction by a median roughly 6.5 months.

The TCR sequence derives from a woman aged 25-40 years with Graves disease. This chain links TRBV12-3 or TRBV12-4 with TRBJ2-2; D is unclear. Sequenced material: peripheral blood mononuclear cells (PBMCs), taken at new diagnosis, from a patient treated with antithyroid drugs. This CDR3 reads CASSLGVNNGELFF. DNA of the CDR3: TGTGCCAGCAGTTTAGGAGTAAACAACGGGGAGCTGTTTTTT.